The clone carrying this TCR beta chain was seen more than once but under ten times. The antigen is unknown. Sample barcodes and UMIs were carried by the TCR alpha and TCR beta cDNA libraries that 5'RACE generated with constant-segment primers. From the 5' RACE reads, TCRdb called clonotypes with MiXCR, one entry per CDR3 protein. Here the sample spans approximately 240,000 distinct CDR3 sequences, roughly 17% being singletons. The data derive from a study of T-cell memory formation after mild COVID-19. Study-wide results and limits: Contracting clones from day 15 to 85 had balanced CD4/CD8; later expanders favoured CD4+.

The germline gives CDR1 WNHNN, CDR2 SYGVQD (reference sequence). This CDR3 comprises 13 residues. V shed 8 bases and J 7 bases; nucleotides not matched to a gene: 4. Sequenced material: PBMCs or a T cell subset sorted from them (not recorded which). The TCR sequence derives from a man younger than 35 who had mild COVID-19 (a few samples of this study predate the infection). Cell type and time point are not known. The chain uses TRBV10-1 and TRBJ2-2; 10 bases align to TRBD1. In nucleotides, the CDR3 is TGCGCCAGCCAGACAGGGGGCGGCGGGGAGCTGTTTTTT. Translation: CASQTGGGGELFF.